This T cell receptor beta chain was captured in a study of human T cells and chemical hapten exposure. The CDR3 contains 16 residues. J gave up 3 bases and V 2 bases, and 6 bases lay outside the gene matches. Per germline, CDR1 MNHEY and CDR2 SVGEGT. The time point is: patch test 1, 2 weeks after DPC sensitization. The treatment is: therapeutic diphenylcyclopropenone sensitization with weekly scalp DPC. Via MiXCR, TCRdb re-called the RACE reads, giving one row per CDR3 protein. This table holds some 80,000 distinct CDR3 sequences, about 10% found once. The V call is TRBV6-2 or TRBV6-3, the J call TRBJ2-3, with 9 bases identical to TRBD2. The sample here was whole blood, taken in connection with sensitization to the hapten diphenylcyclopropenone (DPC). The origin of this receptor is a woman in her forties or fifties with alopecia areata. Some clones in this sample may be carry-over from other donors' samples. CDR3 in DNA: TGTGCCAGCAGTTACCCGCGGGAGGGTTTTACAGATACGCAGTATTTT. This codes for CASSYPREGFTDTQYF.